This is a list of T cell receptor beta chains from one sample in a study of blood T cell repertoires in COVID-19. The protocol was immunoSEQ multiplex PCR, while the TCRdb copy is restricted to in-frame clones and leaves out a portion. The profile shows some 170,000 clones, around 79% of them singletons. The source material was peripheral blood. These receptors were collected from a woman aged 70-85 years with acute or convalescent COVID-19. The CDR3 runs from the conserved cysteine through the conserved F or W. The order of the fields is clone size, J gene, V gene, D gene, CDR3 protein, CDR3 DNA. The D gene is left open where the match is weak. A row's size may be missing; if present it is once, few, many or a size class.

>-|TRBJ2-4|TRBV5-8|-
CASSLRYF
TGTGCCAGCAGCCTGCGATACTTC
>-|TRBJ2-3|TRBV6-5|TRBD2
CASSSLAGNTDTQYF
TGTGCCAGCAGCTCCCTAGCGGGGAACACAGATACGCAGTATTTT
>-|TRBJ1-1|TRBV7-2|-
CASSRDGYTEAFF
TGTGCCAGCAGCCGCGACGGGTACACTGAAGCTTTCTTT
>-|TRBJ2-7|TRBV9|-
CASSVGGSSSSYEQYF
TGTGCCAGCAGCGTAGGAGGGAGCTCGAGCTCCTACGAGCAGTACTTC
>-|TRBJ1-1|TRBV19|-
CASRDDRMNTEAFF
TGTGCCAGTAGGGATGACAGGATGAACACTGAAGCTTTCTTT
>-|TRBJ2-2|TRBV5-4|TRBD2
CASSSQRGNTGELFF
TGTGCCAGCAGCTCTCAGCGGGGCAACACCGGGGAGCTGTTTTTT
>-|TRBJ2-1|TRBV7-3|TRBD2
CASSFSGRARQFF
TGTGCCAGCAGCTTTAGCGGGAGGGCCAGGCAGTTCTTC
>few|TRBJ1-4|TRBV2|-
CASRAEQGEKLFF
TGTGCCAGCAGAGCCGAGCAGGGAGAAAAACTGTTTTTT
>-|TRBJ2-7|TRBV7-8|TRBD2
CASSTGLAGGPREQYF
TGTGCCAGCAGCACTGGACTAGCGGGAGGGCCGAGGGAGCAGTACTTC
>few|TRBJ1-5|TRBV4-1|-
CASSQDPSAGSGNQPQHF
TGCGCCAGCAGCCAAGACCCCTCAGCGGGTTCGGGCAATCAGCCCCAGCATTTT
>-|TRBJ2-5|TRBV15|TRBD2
CATSRGLADQETQYF
TGTGCCACCAGCAGAGGACTAGCGGACCAAGAGACCCAGTACTTC
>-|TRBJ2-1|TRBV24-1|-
CATSDFAAGRDEQFF
TGTGCCACCAGTGATTTTGCCGCGGGAAGGGATGAGCAGTTCTTC
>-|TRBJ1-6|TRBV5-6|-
CASNINSYNSPLHF
TGTGCCAGCAACATCAACTCCTATAATTCACCCCTCCACTTT
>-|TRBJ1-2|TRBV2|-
CASSNPPGGRYDGYTF
TGTGCCAGCAGTAACCCCCCGGGTGGCAGATATGACGGATACACCTTC
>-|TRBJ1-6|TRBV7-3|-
CASSLQGHRNSPLHF
TGTGCCAGCAGCTTACAGGGACATCGGAATTCACCCCTCCACTTT
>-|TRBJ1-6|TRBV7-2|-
CASSLEAGTSVAPLHF
TGTGCCAGCAGCTTAGAAGCCGGGACAAGTGTCGCACCCCTCCACTTT
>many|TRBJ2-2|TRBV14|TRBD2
CASSPGTSGRIGELFF
TGTGCCAGCAGCCCGGGGACTAGCGGGAGAATCGGGGAGCTGTTTTTT
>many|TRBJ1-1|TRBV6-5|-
CASLGSGNTEAFF
TGTGCCTCCCTTGGGTCGGGGAACACTGAAGCTTTCTTT
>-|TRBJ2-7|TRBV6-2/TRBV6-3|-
CASSYSRTNSYEQYF
TGTGCCAGCAGTTACTCGCGTACTAACTCCTACGAGCAGTACTTC
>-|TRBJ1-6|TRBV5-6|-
CASSRGRNSPLHF
TGTGCCAGCTCCAGGGGCCGCAATTCACCCCTCCACTTT
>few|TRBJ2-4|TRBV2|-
CASSEAGNRGKNIQYF
TGTGCCAGCAGTGAGGCAGGGAATAGGGGCAAAAACATTCAGTACTTC
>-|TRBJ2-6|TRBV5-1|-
CASSWSGSGANVLTF
TGCGCCAGCAGCTGGTCGGGCTCTGGGGCCAACGTCCTGACTTTC
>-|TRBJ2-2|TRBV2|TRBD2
CASSGLAGEAGELFF
TGTGCCAGCAGTGGTCTAGCGGGAGAGGCCGGGGAGCTGTTTTTT
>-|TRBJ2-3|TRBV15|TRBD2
CATARLAGDSGTQYF
TGTGCCACCGCGAGACTAGCGGGAGATTCGGGTACGCAGTATTTT
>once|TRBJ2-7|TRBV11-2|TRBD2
CASSLGLAGPTSSYEQYF
TGTGCCAGCAGCTTAGGGCTAGCGGGACCCACGAGCTCCTACGAGCAGTACTTC
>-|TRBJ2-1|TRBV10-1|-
CASSEGLGSWNEQFF
TGCGCCAGCAGTGAGGGTCTTGGTAGTTGGAATGAGCAGTTCTTC
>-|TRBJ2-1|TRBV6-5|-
CASSYSSTNEQFF
TGTGCCAGCAGTTACTCGAGTACTAATGAGCAGTTCTTC
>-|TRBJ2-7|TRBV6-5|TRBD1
CASSRRSTGGYEQYF
TGTGCCAGCAGTAGAAGATCGACAGGGGGCTACGAGCAGTACTTC
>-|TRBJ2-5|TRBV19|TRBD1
CASSPGTGGKRTQYF
TGTGCCAGTAGCCCCGGGACAGGGGGTAAGAGAACCCAGTACTTC
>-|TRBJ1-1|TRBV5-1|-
CASSFGRGVVGTEAFF
TGCGCCAGCAGCTTCGGTCGGGGGGTGGTAGGCACTGAAGCTTTCTTT
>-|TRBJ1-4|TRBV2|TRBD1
CASSEGQGYNEKLFF
TGTGCCAGCAGTGAGGGACAGGGCTATAATGAAAAACTGTTTTTT
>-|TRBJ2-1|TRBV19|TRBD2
CASRSQLAGVRNEQFF
TGTGCCTCCCGCAGTCAACTAGCGGGAGTCCGCAATGAGCAGTTCTTC
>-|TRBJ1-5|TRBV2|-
CASSELWQVEPQHF
TGTGCCAGCAGTGAATTATGGCAGGTAGAGCCCCAGCATTTT
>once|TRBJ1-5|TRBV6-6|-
CASFSGLGEFQPQHF
TGTGCCAGCTTTTCGGGCCTAGGGGAATTTCAGCCCCAGCATTTT
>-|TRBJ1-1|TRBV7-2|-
CASSVRGRDTEAFF
TGTGCCAGCAGCGTACGGGGGAGGGACACTGAAGCTTTCTTT
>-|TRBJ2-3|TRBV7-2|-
CASSLDRGTDTQYF
TGTGCCAGCAGCTTAGACAGGGGCACAGATACGCAGTATTTT
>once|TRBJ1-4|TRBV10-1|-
CASSESGGRDLFF
TGCGCCAGCAGTGAGTCGGGGGGACGCGACCTGTTTTTT
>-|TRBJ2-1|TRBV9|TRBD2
CASSLGTSGTDEQFF
TGTGCCAGCAGCCTAGGGACTAGCGGGACCGATGAGCAGTTCTTC
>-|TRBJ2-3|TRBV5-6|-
CASSRLGRGAGGDTQYF
TGTGCCAGCAGCCGCCTCGGACGAGGGGCCGGGGGAGATACGCAGTATTTT
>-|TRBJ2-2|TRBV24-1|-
CATSERRRTGELFF
TGTGCCACCAGTGAAAGACGGAGAACCGGGGAGCTGTTTTTT
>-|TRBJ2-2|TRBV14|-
CASSQQGTGELFF
TGTGCCAGCAGCCAGCAGGGAACCGGGGAGCTGTTTTTT
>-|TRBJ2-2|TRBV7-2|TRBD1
CASSARQGHITGELFF
TGTGCCAGCAGCGCCAGACAGGGACATATCACCGGGGAGCTGTTTTTT
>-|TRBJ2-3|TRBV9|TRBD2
CASGSGRNADTQYF
TGTGCCAGCGGCAGCGGGAGAAACGCAGATACGCAGTATTTT
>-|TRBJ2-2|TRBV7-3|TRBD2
CASSLTSGANTGELFF
TGTGCCAGCAGCTTAACTAGCGGGGCGAACACCGGGGAGCTGTTTTTT
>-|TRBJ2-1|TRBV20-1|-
CSASRSYNEQFF
TGCAGTGCTAGTCGGTCCTACAATGAGCAGTTCTTC
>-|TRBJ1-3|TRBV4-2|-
CASSQDDFSGNTIYF
TGTGCCAGCAGCCAAGACGACTTCTCTGGAAACACCATATATTTT
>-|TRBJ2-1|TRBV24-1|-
CATSDAGLSNSGEQFF
TGTGCCACCAGTGACGCGGGACTGTCAAACTCGGGTGAGCAGTTCTTC
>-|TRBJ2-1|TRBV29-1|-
CSGQKAIYNEQFF
TGCAGCGGGCAGAAAGCGATTTACAATGAGCAGTTCTTC